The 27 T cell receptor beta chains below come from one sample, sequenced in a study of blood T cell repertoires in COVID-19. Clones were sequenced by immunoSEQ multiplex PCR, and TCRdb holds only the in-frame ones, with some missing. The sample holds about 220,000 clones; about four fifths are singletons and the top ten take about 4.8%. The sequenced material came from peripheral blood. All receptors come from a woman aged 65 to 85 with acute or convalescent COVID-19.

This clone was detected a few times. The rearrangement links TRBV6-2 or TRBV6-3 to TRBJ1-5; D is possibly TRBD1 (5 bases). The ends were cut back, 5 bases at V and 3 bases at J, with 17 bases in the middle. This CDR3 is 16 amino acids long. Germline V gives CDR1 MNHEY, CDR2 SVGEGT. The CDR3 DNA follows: TGTGCCAGCAGTGCATTGTGGCAGGGCCTCAATCAGCCCCAGCATTTT. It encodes CASSALWQGLNQPQHF.

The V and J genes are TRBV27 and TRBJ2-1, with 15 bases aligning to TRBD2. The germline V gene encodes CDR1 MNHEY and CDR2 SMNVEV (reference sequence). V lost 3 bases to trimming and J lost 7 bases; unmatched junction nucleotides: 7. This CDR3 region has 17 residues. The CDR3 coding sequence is TGTGCCAGCAGTTTTTCTTGGGGACTAGCGGGGGGAAATGAGCAGTTCTTC. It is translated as CASSFSWGLAGGNEQFF.

CDR3 protein: CASSYEDRASPLHF. The CDR3 DNA follows: TGTGCCAGCAGTTACGAGGACAGGGCTTCACCCCTCCACTTT. The chain recombines TRBV6-5 with TRBJ1-6; 8 positions agree with TRBD1. CDR1 is MNHEY, CDR2 SVGAGI, per germline. This CDR3 is built from 14 residues. J lost 9 bases, V lost 2 bases, and 3 bases had no gene match.

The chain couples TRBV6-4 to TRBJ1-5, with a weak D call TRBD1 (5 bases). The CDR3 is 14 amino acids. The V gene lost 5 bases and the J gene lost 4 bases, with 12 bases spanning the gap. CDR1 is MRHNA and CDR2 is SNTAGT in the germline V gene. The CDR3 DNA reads TGTGCCAGCAGTAGCCAGGGTGGGAATCAGCCCCAGCATTTT. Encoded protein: CASSSQGGNQPQHF.

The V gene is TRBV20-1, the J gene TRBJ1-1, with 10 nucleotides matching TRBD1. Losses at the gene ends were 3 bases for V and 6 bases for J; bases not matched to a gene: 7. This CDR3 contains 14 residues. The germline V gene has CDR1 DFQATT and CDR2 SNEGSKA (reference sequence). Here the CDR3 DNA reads TGCAGTGCTAGTTCGGGGACAGGGGTCGCTGAAGCTTTCTTT. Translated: CSASSGTGVAEAFF.

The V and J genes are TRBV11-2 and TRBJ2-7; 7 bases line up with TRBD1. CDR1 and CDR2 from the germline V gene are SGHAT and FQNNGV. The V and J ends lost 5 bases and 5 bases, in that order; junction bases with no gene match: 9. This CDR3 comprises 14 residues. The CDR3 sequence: CASSPQKGGHEQYF. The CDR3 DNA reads TGTGCCAGCAGCCCGCAAAAAGGGGGCCACGAGCAGTACTTC.

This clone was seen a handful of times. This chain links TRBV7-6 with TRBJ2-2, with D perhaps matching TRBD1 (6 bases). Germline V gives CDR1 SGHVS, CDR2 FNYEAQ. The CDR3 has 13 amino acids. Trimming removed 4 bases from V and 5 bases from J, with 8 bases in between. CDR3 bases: TGTGCCAGCAGCTCACAGGGTACCGGGGAGCTGTTTTTT. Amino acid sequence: CASSSQGTGELFF.

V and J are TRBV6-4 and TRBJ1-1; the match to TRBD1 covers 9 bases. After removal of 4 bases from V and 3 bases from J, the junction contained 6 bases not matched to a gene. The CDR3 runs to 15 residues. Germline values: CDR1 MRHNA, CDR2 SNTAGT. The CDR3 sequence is CASSALGQGYTEAFF. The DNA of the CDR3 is TGTGCCAGCAGTGCCCTCGGACAGGGGTACACTGAAGCTTTCTTT.

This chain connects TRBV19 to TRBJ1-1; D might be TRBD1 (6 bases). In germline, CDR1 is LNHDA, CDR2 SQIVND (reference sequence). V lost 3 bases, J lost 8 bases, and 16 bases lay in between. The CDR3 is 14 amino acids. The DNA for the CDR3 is TGTGCCAGTAGTATCGAAAACAGGGCCCTCGAAGCTTTCTTT. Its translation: CASSIENRALEAFF.

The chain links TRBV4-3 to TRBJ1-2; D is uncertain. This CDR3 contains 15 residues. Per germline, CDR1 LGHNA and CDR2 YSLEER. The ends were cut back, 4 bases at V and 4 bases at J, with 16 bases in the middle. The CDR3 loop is CASSPSARISYGYTF. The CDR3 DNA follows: TGCGCCAGCAGCCCAAGCGCCCGGATCAGCTATGGCTACACCTTC.

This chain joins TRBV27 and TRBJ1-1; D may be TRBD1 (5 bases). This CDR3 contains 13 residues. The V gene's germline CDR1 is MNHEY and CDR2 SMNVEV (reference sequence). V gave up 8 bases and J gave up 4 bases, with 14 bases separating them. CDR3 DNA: TGTGCCAGCCGTCCGTTGGGGGGCACTGAAGCTTTCTTT. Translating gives CASRPLGGTEAFF.

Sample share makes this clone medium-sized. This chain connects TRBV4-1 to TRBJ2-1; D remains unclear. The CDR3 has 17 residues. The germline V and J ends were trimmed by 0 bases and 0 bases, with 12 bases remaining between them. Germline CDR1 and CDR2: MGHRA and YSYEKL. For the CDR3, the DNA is TGCGCCAGCAGCCAAGACCCCCAGGTCAGCTCCTACAATGAGCAGTTCTTC. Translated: CASSQDPQVSSYNEQFF.

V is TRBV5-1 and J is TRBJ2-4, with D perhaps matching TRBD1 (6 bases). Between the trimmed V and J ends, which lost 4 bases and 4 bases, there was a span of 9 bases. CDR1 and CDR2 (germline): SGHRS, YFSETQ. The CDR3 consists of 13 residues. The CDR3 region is CASSQGKKNIQYF. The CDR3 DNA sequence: TGCGCCAGCAGCCAGGGGAAAAAAAACATTCAGTACTTC.

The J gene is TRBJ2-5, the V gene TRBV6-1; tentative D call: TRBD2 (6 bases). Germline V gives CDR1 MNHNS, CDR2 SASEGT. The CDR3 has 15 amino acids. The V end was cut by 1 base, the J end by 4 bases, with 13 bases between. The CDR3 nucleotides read TGTGCCAGCAGTGAAGGCATATCCGGGGGAGAGACCCAGTACTTC. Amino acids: CASSEGISGGETQYF.

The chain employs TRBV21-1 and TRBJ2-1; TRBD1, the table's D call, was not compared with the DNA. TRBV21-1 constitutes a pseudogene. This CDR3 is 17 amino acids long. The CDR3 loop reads CASSNPFTDNGYNEQFF. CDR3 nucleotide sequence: TGTGCCAGCAGCAACCCCTTTACGGACAACGGGTACAATGAGCAGTTCTTC.

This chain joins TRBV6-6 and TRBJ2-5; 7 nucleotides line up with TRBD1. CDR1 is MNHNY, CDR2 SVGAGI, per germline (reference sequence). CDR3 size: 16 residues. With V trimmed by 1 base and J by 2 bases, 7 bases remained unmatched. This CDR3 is CASSYFSGTAQETQYF. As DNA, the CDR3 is TGTGCCAGCAGTTACTTTTCCGGGACAGCTCAAGAGACCCAGTACTTC.

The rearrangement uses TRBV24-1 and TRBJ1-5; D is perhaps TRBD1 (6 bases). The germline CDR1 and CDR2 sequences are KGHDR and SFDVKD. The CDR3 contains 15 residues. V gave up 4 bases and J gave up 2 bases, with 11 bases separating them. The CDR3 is CATSEVGHGNQPQHF. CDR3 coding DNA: TGTGCCACCAGTGAGGTGGGACACGGCAATCAGCCCCAGCATTTT.

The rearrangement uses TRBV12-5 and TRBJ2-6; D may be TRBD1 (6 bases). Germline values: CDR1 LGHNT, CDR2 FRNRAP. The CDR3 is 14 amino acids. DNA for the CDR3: TGTACAAAACAGGGCGAGACTGGGGCCAACGTCCTGACTTTC. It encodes CTKQGETGANVLTF.

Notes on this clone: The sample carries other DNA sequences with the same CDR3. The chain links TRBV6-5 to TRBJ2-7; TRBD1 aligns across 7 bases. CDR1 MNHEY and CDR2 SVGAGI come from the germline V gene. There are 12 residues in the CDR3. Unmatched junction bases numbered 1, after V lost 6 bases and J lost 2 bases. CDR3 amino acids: CASRQGTYEQYF. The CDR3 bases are TGTGCCAGCAGACAGGGGACCTACGAGCAGTACTTC.

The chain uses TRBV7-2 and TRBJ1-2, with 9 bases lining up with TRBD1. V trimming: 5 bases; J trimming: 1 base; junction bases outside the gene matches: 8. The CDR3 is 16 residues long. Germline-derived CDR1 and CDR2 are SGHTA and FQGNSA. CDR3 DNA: TGTGCCAGCAGCACCGGGACAGGGACTAATAACTATGGCTACACCTTC. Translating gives CASSTGTGTNNYGYTF.

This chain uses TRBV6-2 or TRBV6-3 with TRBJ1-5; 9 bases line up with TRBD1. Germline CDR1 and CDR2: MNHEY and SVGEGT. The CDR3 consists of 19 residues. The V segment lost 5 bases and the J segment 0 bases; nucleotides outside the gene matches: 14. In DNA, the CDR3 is TGTGCCAGCAGTAAGAGGGGGACAGGGACTCTTTATAGCAATCAGCCCCAGCATTTT. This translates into CASSKRGTGTLYSNQPQHF.

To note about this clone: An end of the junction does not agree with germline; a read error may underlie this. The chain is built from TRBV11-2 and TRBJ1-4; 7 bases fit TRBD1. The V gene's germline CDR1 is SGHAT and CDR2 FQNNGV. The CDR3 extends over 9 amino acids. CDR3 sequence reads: CASRWDSSF. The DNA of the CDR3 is TGTGCCAGCAGATGGGACAGCTCTTTT.

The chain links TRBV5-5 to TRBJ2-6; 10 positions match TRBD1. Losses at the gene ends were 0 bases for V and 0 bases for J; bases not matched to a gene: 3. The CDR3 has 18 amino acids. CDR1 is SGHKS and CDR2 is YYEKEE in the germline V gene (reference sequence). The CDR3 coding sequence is TGTGCCAGCAGCTTGGTGGGACAGGGGTCCTCTGGGGCCAACGTCCTGACTTTC. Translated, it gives CASSLVGQGSSGANVLTF. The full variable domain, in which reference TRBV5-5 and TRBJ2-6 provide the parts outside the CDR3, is DAGVTQSPTHLIKTRGQQVTLRCSPISGHKSVSWYQQVLGQGPQFIFQYYEKEERGRGNFPDRFSARQFPNYSSELNVNALLLGDSALYLCASSLVGQGSSGANVLTFGAGSRLTVL.

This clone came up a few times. The CDR3 region has the DNA TGTGCCAGCAGCTTACTCTCGGGACAGGTGAACACTGAAGCTTTCTTT. Translation: CASSLLSGQVNTEAFF. The rearrangement uses TRBV7-8 and TRBJ1-1, with TRBD1 matching over 8 bases. The CDR3 is made up of 16 amino acids. The germline CDR1 and CDR2 sequences are SGHVS and FQNEAQ. V was pared by 2 bases and J by 0 bases, with 5 bases of the junction left unmatched. Complete variable domain (other parts from reference TRBV7-8 and TRBJ1-1): GAGVSQSPRYKVAKRGQDVALRCDPISGHVSLFWYQQALGQGPEFLTYFQNEAQLDKSGLPSDRFFAERPEGSVSTLKIQRTQQEDSAVYLCASSLLSGQVNTEAFFGQGTRLTVV.

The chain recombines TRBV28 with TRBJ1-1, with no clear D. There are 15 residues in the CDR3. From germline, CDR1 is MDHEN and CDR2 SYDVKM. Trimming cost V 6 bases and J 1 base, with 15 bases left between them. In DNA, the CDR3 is TGTGCCAGCAGCCTTAGCCCCCGAACGAACACTGAAGCTTTCTTT. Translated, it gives CASSLSPRTNTEAFF. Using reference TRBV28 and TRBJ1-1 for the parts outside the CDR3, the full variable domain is DVKVTQSSRYLVKRTGEKVFLECVQDMDHENMFWYRQDPGLGLRLIYFSYDVKMKEKGDIPEGYSVSREKKERFSLILESASTNQTSMYLCASSLSPRTNTEAFFGQGTRLTVV.

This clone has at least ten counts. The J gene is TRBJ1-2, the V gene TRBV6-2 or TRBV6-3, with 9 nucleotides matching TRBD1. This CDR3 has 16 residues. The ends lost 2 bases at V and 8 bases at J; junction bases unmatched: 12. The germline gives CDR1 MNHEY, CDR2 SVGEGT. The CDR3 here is CASSYPGTGNMEGYTF. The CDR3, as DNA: TGTGCCAGCAGTTACCCCGGGACAGGGAATATGGAAGGCTACACCTTC.

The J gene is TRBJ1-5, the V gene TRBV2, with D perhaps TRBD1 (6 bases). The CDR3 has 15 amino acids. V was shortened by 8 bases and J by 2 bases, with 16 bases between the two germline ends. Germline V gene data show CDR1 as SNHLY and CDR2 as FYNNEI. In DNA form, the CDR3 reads TGTGCCAGCCGGGGGGCGGCTGGTCGCAATCAGCCCCAGCATTTT. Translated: CASRGAAGRNQPQHF.